This T cell receptor (beta chain) was recorded in a study of regulatory T cells in long-lasting Graves disease. Study-wide points: Tissue studied was limited to peripheral blood, excluding thyroid tissue. With a small sample size, accuracy may have been reduced.

In its sample, this clonotype was seen a few times. Its specificity is not known. The junction does not match germline at one end; this may be a read error. Time point indicated: newly diagnosed GD, antithyroid drugs for less than 3 months. From RNA extracted from PBMCs, the TCR library was made. Those enrolled as patients came out of an endocrinology department in Xi'an, China. Building of the TCR beta libraries involved iRepertoire HTBI primers and Arm-PCR of CDR3 regions. TCRdb used MiXCR to reprocess the multiplex PCR reads, holding one entry per CDR3 protein. The table records over 400,000 distinct CDR3 sequences, 14% of them present only once. CDR3 length: 15 amino acids. The germline V gene encodes CDR1 SGHRS and CDR2 YFSETQ. These same records also appear under a second study, on T cells in Graves' hyperthyroidism and ophthalmopathy. That source adds: Using the HTBI primer set, a first-round RT-PCR was run on the TCR CDR3.

The source is a woman aged 45-65 years with Graves disease. The rearrangement joins TRBV5-1 to TRBJ1-1; D is uncertain. The source material was peripheral blood mononuclear cells (PBMCs), sampled at new diagnosis, from a patient treated with antithyroid drugs. The CDR3 DNA reads TGCGCCAGCAGCTTGGGGGGTCTAATGAACACTGAAGCTTCCTTT. It encodes CASSLGGLMNTEASF. Using reference TRBV5-1 and TRBJ1-1 for the parts outside the CDR3, the full variable domain is KAGVTQTPRYLIKTRGQQVTLSCSPISGHRSVSWYQQTPGQGLQFLFEYFSETQRNKGNFPGRFSGRQFSNSRSEMNVSTLELGDSALYLCASSLGGLMNTEASFGQGTRLTVV.